This T cell receptor (beta chain) came from a study of T cell responses to AZD1222 COVID-19 vaccine. Study findings and constraints: White British donors predominated, females outnumbered males, and clonal diversity was possibly underestimated.

The protocol was immunoSEQ multiplex PCR, while the TCRdb copy is restricted to in-frame clones and leaves out a portion. The sample gives around 140,000 clones, about nine tenths of which show up once; roughly 3.4% is in the top ten. Germline-derived CDR1 and CDR2 are MNHEY and SVGEGT. V was pared by 6 bases and J by 0 bases, with 11 bases between. The CDR3 is 15 amino acids. On this clone: Its target is unknown.

The chain has TRBV6-2 or TRBV6-3 and TRBJ2-2, with D perhaps being TRBD1 or TRBD2 (5 bases each). The sample in question was peripheral blood, obtained 28 days after the second AZD1222 dose. The sequence was collected from an adult who received the AZD1222 COVID-19 vaccine. For the CDR3, the DNA is TGTGCCAGCAGCCAGGGAGTATCGAACACCGGGGAGCTGTTTTTT. Translating gives CASSQGVSNTGELFF.